These 29 T cell receptor beta chains were sequenced from one sample in a study of T cells in Graves' hyperthyroidism and ophthalmopathy. RNA transcripts gave rise to amplified TCR beta CDR3 regions. Using the HTBI primer set, a first-round RT-PCR was run on the TCR CDR3. TCRdb redid the calling of the multiplex PCR reads with MiXCR, one entry per CDR3 protein. This table has some 350,000 distinct CDR3 sequences, around 15% appearing once. Material for sequencing was blood. These receptors originate from an older woman with Graves' ophthalmopathy.

This clonotype was detected only a few times. This sequence joins TRBV11-2 and TRBJ2-1; TRBD2 aligns across 10 bases. Trimming cost V 5 bases and J 3 bases; bases outside gene matches: 4. The CDR3 has 15 residues. Looked up from germline, CDR1 is SGHAT and CDR2 is FQNNGV. CDR3 sequence reads: CASSPWTSGYNEQFF. The CDR3 region has the DNA TGTGCCAGCAGCCCCTGGACTAGCGGCTACAATGAGCAGTTCTTC.

At least ten counts were recorded for this clonotype. The rearrangement joins TRBV11-2 to TRBJ1-2; D remains ambiguous. Germline loops: CDR1 SGHAT, CDR2 FQNNGV. The CDR3 runs 14 residues. Trimming removed 3 bases at V and 1 base at J, with 9 bases between. CDR3 in DNA: TGTGCCAGCAGCTTCCCCGGCCTTAACTATGGCTACACCTTC. Its translation: CASSFPGLNYGYTF.

This clonotype occurred a few times. The V call is TRBV10-2, the J call TRBJ1-4; tentative D call: TRBD1 (5 bases). The V and J ends lost 4 bases and 8 bases respectively, with 14 bases between them. This CDR3 region has 14 residues. From germline, CDR1 is WSHSY and CDR2 SAAADI. The chain's CDR3 is CASSAPGAGEKLFF. The CDR3 DNA reads TGCGCCAGCAGTGCCCCCGGGGCGGGAGAAAAACTGTTTTTT.

This clonotype has a handful of counts. The chain links TRBV4-2 to TRBJ1-4, with D uncertain. Trimming shortened V by 0 bases and J by 0 bases, and 8 bases separated the two germline ends. The CDR3 runs 16 residues. CDR1 is LGHNA and CDR2 is YNFKEQ in the germline V gene. The CDR3 loop is CASSQDVDPTNEKLFF. The CDR3 DNA reads TGTGCCAGCAGCCAAGATGTGGACCCAACTAATGAAAAACTGTTTTTT.

This clonotype was counted many times. This chain links TRBV7-2 with TRBJ2-1, with a possible D match to TRBD2 (7 bases). CDR1 SGHTA and CDR2 FQGNSA come from the germline V gene. The CDR3 runs 14 residues. With 7 bases removed from V and 8 bases from J, the gap between germline ends came to 18 bases. DNA for the CDR3: TGTGCCAGCACCCAGGAGAGGGGGGGGCATGAGCAGTTCTTC. Translated: CASTQERGGHEQFF. Full variable domain (outside the CDR3, taken from reference TRBV7-2 and TRBJ2-1): GAGVSQSPSNKVTEKGKDVELRCDPISGHTALYWYRQSLGQGLEFLIYFQGNSAPDKSGLPSDRFSAERTGGSVSTLTIQRTQQEDSAVYLCASTQERGGHEQFFGPGTRLTVL.

The table lists this clonotype with many counts. The chain couples TRBV5-1 to TRBJ2-7, with a tentative D call TRBD2 (6 bases). Between the trimmed V and J ends, which lost 4 bases and 5 bases, there was a span of 22 bases. CDR1 and CDR2 from the germline V gene are SGHRS and YFSETQ. The CDR3 contains 16 residues. CDR3 DNA sequence: TGCGCCAGCAGCCCAACAACAAGCTTGGGAGGCAACGAGCAGTACTTC. It translates to CASSPTTSLGGNEQYF.

This clonotype was observed at least ten times. Mismatch with germline at one junction end may stem from a read error. The rearrangement links TRBV5-1 to TRBJ2-5; D remains ambiguous. The CDR3 sequence is 13 residues long. CDR1 SGHRS and CDR2 YFSETQ come from the germline V gene. CDR3 nucleotide sequence: TGTGCCAGCAGTTTACGCCCCCAAGAGACCCAGTACTTC. Translation: CASSLRPQETQYF.

The sample holds a few counts of this clonotype. This clone may be a read error of a much larger clone one base away. The CDR3 here is CSAEGGGSYNEQFF. CDR3 DNA: TGCAGTGCAGAGGGGGGGGGAAGCTACAATGAGCAGTTCTTC. The chain is built from TRBV20-1 and TRBJ2-1; TRBD2 might be the D (7 bases). The germline V gene encodes CDR1 DFQATT and CDR2 SNEGSKA (reference sequence). The CDR3 spans 14 residues. Between the trimmed V and J ends, which lost 6 bases and 3 bases, there was a span of 15 bases.

This clonotype was seen many times. The chain employs TRBV27 and TRBJ1-5; tentative D call: TRBD1 (6 bases). The V gene lost 2 bases and the J gene lost 7 bases, with 21 bases spanning the gap. Germline loops: CDR1 MNHEY, CDR2 SMNVEV (reference sequence). This CDR3 has 17 residues. CDR3 region: CASSLRVWGALGQPQHF. The CDR3 bases are TGTGCCAGCAGTTTAAGGGTATGGGGGGCGCTTGGGCAGCCCCAGCATTTT.

This clonotype appeared many times. The V call is TRBV11-2, the J call TRBJ1-1; D possibly corresponds to TRBD1 (5 bases). The V gene lost 5 bases and the J gene lost 1 base, with 14 bases spanning the gap. Germline lookup yields CDR1 SGHAT and CDR2 FQNNGV. The CDR3 consists of 15 residues. The CDR3 coding sequence is TGTGCCAGCAGCCCCCGAAAGACAGAGAACACTGAAGCTTTCTTT. Its translation: CASSPRKTENTEAFF. The entire variable domain, with the rest obtained from reference TRBV11-2 and TRBJ1-1, is as follows: EAGVAQSPRYKIIEKRQSVAFWCNPISGHATLYWYQQILGQGPKLLIQFQNNGVVDDSQLPKDRFSAERLKGVDSTLKIQPAKLEDSAVYLCASSPRKTENTEAFFGQGTRLTVV.

The chain joins TRBV7-2 to TRBJ2-7; D call uncertain. Germline V lookup: CDR1 SGHTA, CDR2 FQGNSA. The CDR3 is made up of 13 amino acids. V was shortened by 1 base and J by 2 bases, with 6 bases between the two germline ends. The CDR3 DNA reads TGTGCCAGCAGCTTAGATCCTGCCTACGAGCAGTACTTC. Amino acid sequence: CASSLDPAYEQYF.

This clonotype occurred a few times. This chain links TRBV9 with TRBJ2-3, with D maybe TRBD1 (5 bases). CDR1 and CDR2 (germline): SGDLS, YYNGEE. Between the trimmed V and J ends, which lost 0 bases and 4 bases, there was a span of 18 bases. The CDR3 consists of 17 residues. CDR3 loop: CASSVGLSTGGADTQYF. CDR3 in DNA: TGTGCCAGCAGCGTAGGACTTTCAACAGGCGGCGCAGATACGCAGTATTTT.

This clonotype was seen many times. The chain recombines TRBV28 with TRBJ2-7; D uncertain. Germline V gene data show CDR1 as MDHEN and CDR2 as SYDVKM. The CDR3 spans 13 residues. V lost 10 bases to trimming and J lost 2 bases, with 15 bases between them. The CDR3 protein is CATAQHRTYEQYF. The CDR3 region has the DNA TGTGCCACCGCTCAGCACAGAACCTACGAGCAGTACTTC.

V gene TRBV19 combines with J gene TRBJ2-3, with 8 bases lining up with TRBD2. J was trimmed by 1 base and V by 8 bases; bases with no gene match: 2. This CDR3 has 13 amino acids. Germline-derived CDR1 and CDR2 are LNHDA and SQIVND (reference sequence). DNA of the CDR3: TGTGCCAGTCACGGGAGGGGCACAGATACGCAGTATTTT. Amino acids: CASHGRGTDTQYF.

This clonotype has at least ten counts. V is TRBV18 and J is TRBJ2-7; unclear D gene. Germline V gene lookup returns CDR1 KGHSH and CDR2 LQKENI. V dropped 2 bases and J dropped 4 bases, with 12 bases sitting between them. The CDR3 has 14 amino acids. The CDR3: CASSPGVRNYEQYF. CDR3 coding DNA: TGTGCCAGCTCACCAGGTGTCAGAAATTACGAGCAGTACTTC.

The CDR3 sequence: CASSAPGPILGYGYTF. The CDR3 DNA is TGTGCCAGCAGTGCGCCGGGACCGATCCTGGGCTATGGCTACACCTTC. The gene calls are TRBV28 and TRBJ1-2, with TRBD1 as a possible D gene (5 bases). The CDR3 contains 16 residues. Trimming removed 5 bases from V and 4 bases from J, with 20 bases in between. Germline V CDR1 and CDR2: MDHEN, SYDVKM.

This clonotype occurred many times. V gene TRBV10-3 combines with J gene TRBJ2-5; perhaps D is TRBD1 or TRBD2 (6 bases each). The CDR3 has 15 residues. V lost 5 bases to trimming and J lost 5 bases, with 18 bases between them. The V gene's germline CDR1 is ENHRY and CDR2 SYGVKD. The CDR3 loop reads CAISQAGQSGETQYF. CDR3 nucleotides: TGTGCCATCAGTCAAGCCGGACAGAGCGGGGAGACCCAGTACTTC.

V usage is TRBV14 and J usage is TRBJ2-1; 8 nucleotides agree with TRBD2. Germline V gives CDR1 SGHDN, CDR2 FVKESK. Trimming took 3 bases from V and 8 from J; bases not matched to a gene: 12. The CDR3 sequence is 16 residues long. In DNA form, the CDR3 reads TGTGCCAGCAGCCAGCACAGACTAGCGTCTTGGGATGAGCAGTTCTTC. Translation gives CASSQHRLASWDEQFF. Together with reference TRBV14 and TRBJ2-1, the CDR3 gives the full variable domain: EAGVTQFPSHSVIEKGQTVTLRCDPISGHDNLYWYRRVMGKEIKFLLHFVKESKQDESGMPNNRFLAERTGGTYSTLKVQPAELEDSGVYFCASSQHRLASWDEQFFGPGTRLTVL.

The chain uses TRBV7-3 and TRBJ2-5; 8 bases are shared with TRBD1. Trimming took 5 bases from V and 3 from J; bases not matched to a gene: 2. The CDR3 contains 13 residues. Germline V gene lookup returns CDR1 SGHTA and CDR2 FQGTGA. CDR3 region: CASSKGQEETQYF. The CDR3 coding sequence is TGTGCCAGCAGCAAGGGACAGGAAGAGACCCAGTACTTC.

This clonotype was seen repeatedly, ten times or more. CDR3 nucleotides: TGCAGCGCCATCGGGGACAGCAATCAGCCCCAGCATTTT. This codes for CSAIGDSNQPQHF. The V and J genes are TRBV20-1 and TRBJ1-5; maybe TRBD1 (5 bases). In germline, CDR1 is DFQATT, CDR2 SNEGSKA (reference sequence). The CDR3 runs to 13 residues.

This clonotype was seen many times. The chain has TRBV18 and TRBJ2-7; D might be TRBD2 (6 bases). This CDR3 region has 14 residues. Germline V gene lookup returns CDR1 KGHSH and CDR2 LQKENI. Trimming removed 0 bases at V and 3 bases at J, with 9 bases between. This chain's CDR3 is CASSPPASVYEQYF. The DNA of the CDR3 is TGTGCCAGCTCACCACCCGCTAGCGTCTACGAGCAGTACTTC.

Points on this clonotype: This clone may be a read error of a much larger clone one base away. The chain couples TRBV12-5 to TRBJ2-7, with D possibly matching TRBD2 (5 bases). Trimming pared 6 bases from V and 6 bases from J, leaving 21 bases between. Germline V gene sequence: CDR1 LGHNT, CDR2 FRNRAP. There are 15 residues in the CDR3. CDR3 DNA sequence: TGTGCTAGTGGGGGCGAGCGGAGCGGACTGAGCGAGCAGTACTTC. This sequence encodes CASGGERSGLSEQYF. The full variable domain, its missing parts supplied by reference TRBV12-5 and TRBJ2-7, is DARVTQTPRHKVTEMGQEVTMRCQPILGHNTVFWYRQTMMQGLELLAYFRNRAPLDDSGMPKDRFSAEMPDATLATLKIQPSEPRDSAVYFCASGGERSGLSEQYFGPGTRLTVT.

With respect to this clonotype: A clone one base away is much larger, so this may be a read error. Here the CDR3 reads CASHPRAHQPRHF. CDR3 nucleotides: TGTGCCAGCCACCCCCGGGCCCATCAGCCCCGGCATTTT. The V and J genes are TRBV6-2 or TRBV6-3 and TRBJ1-5; unclear D gene. In germline, CDR1 is MNHEY, CDR2 SVGEGT. The CDR3 totals 13 residues.

This clonotype was picked up many times. V and J are TRBV14 and TRBJ2-7, with D uncertain. Germline V gives CDR1 SGHDN, CDR2 FVKESK. The length of the CDR3 is 12 residues. V was cut by 7 bases and J by 6 bases, with 13 bases left in between. The CDR3 sequence is CASTRPPGEQYF. In nucleotides, the CDR3 is TGTGCCAGCACCCGCCCCCCTGGCGAGCAGTACTTC. Full variable domain (missing parts from reference TRBV14 and TRBJ2-7): EAGVTQFPSHSVIEKGQTVTLRCDPISGHDNLYWYRRVMGKEIKFLLHFVKESKQDESGMPNNRFLAERTGGTYSTLKVQPAELEDSGVYFCASTRPPGEQYFGPGTRLTVT.

This clonotype showed up many times. This chain connects TRBV20-1 to TRBJ2-7; 8 nucleotides agree with TRBD1. The V and J ends lost 5 bases and 4 bases, in that order; junction bases with no gene match: 4. CDR3 length equals 12 residues. Germline CDR1 is DFQATT and CDR2 is SNEGSKA (reference sequence). CDR3 nucleotides: TGCAGTGCTTACAGGGACAGGTACGAGCAGTACTTC. Its translation is CSAYRDRYEQYF.

This clonotype has only a few counts. V usage is TRBV28 and J usage is TRBJ2-3, with D unclear. The germline V gene encodes CDR1 MDHEN and CDR2 SYDVKM. This CDR3 has 14 amino acids. Trimming took off 3 bases at V and 5 bases at J, with 12 bases between the two ends. CDR3 sequence reads: CASSLVTRVDTQYF. In DNA form, the CDR3 reads TGTGCCAGCAGTTTGGTAACAAGGGTAGATACGCAGTATTTT.

This clonotype showed up just a few times. The rearrangement joins TRBV7-2 to TRBJ1-2, with TRBD1 as a possible D gene (5 bases). Germline-derived CDR1 and CDR2 are SGHTA and FQGNSA. The CDR3 extends over 16 amino acids. V was clipped by 1 base and J by 10 bases, with 22 bases between them. The CDR3 DNA sequence: TGTGCCAGCAGCTTAGGGGGGAGTAAAGGGTGGACGACCTACACCTTC. Its protein is CASSLGGSKGWTTYTF.

There are a few counts of this clonotype. In nucleotides, the CDR3 is TGTGCCAGCAGCCGTACGGGTTTCCAGCCCCAGCATTTT. Translating gives CASSRTGFQPQHF. The chain carries TRBV7-2 and TRBJ1-5; no clear D. V was pared by 5 bases and J by 7 bases, with 12 bases between. There are 13 residues in the CDR3. Germline V gene sequence: CDR1 SGHTA, CDR2 FQGNSA. Full variable domain (missing parts from reference TRBV7-2 and TRBJ1-5): GAGVSQSPSNKVTEKGKDVELRCDPISGHTALYWYRQSLGQGLEFLIYFQGNSAPDKSGLPSDRFSAERTGGSVSTLTIQRTQQEDSAVYLCASSRTGFQPQHFGDGTRLSIL.

In its sample, this clonotype was seen many times. The rearrangement joins TRBV5-1 to TRBJ2-7; D is possibly TRBD1 (7 bases). The CDR3 loop spans 15 amino acids. Trimming removed 0 bases from V and 3 bases from J, with 13 bases in between. Germline V lookup: CDR1 SGHRS, CDR2 YFSETQ. As DNA, the CDR3 is TGCGCCAGCAGCTTGGCCGGGGGACAGAACTACGAGCAGTACTTC. It yields the protein CASSLAGGQNYEQYF.